The entry below describes one T cell receptor beta chain. The authors' processing: Quantification of nucleated cells was approximated via reference gene primer amplification. Profiling relied on immunoSEQ multiplex PCR, and the TCRdb table lists in-frame clones only, not all of them. The DNA was the basis for D and trimming; V, J and clone size are from that table. Among about 300,000 clones listed, about nine tenths were seen once. These data are taken from a study of blood T cell repertoires in COVID-19. Study-wide context: The cDNA or gDNA used as material had been derived from T cells, B-cell-depleted T cells, or PBMCs.

Seattle cases were enrolled at active infection and followed longitudinally. The specimen was peripheral blood. The TCR comes from a woman in her twenties or thirties with COVID-19, enrolled during active disease.

The chain's CDR3 is CASSLGTVLSTDTQYF. In nucleotides, the CDR3 is TGTGCCAGCAGCTTGGGGACAGTCCTTAGCACAGATACGCAGTATTTT. The chain recombines TRBV11-3 with TRBJ2-3; 7 positions agree with TRBD1. Germline assignment: CDR1 SGHNT and CDR2 YENEEA. The ends lost 3 bases at V and 0 bases at J; junction bases unmatched: 6. The CDR3 has 16 residues.